The clone carrying this TCR beta chain was detected only once. The target antigen is unknown. The data were taken from a study of graft-versus-host responses after intestinal transplantation. Clones were read by immunoSEQ multiplex PCR, and TCRdb kept only the in-frame ones, dropping some. The sample has 23,000 or so clones; about four fifths are singletons. There are 17 residues in the CDR3. This specimen was unstimulated CD8+ T cells sorted from spleen or lymph node cells, taken before transplant. The TCR was taken from a human donor who was the organ donor for an intestinal transplant. J is TRBJ2-7 and V is TRBV12-1. TRBV12-1 is recorded as a pseudogene. CDR3 region: CASSLGGRIGPPYEQYF. In nucleotides, the CDR3 is TGTGCCAGCAGCTTGGGTGGACGAATCGGGCCCCCCTACGAGCAGTACTTC.